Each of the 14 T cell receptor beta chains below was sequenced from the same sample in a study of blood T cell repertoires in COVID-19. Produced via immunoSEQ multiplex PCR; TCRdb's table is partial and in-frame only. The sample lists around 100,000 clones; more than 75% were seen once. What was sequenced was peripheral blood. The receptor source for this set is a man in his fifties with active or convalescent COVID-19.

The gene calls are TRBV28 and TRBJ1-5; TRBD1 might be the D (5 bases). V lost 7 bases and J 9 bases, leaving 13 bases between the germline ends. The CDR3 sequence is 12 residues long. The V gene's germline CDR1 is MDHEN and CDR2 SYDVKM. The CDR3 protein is CASTGEGRPQHF. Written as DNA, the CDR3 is TGTGCCAGCACGGGGGAAGGACGGCCCCAGCATTTT.

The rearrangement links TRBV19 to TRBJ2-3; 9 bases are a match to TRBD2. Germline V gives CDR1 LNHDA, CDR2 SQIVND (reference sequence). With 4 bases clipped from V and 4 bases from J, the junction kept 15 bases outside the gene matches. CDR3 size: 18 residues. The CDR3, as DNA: TGTGCCAGTAGTACCACCCGCCTACTGGCGGGGGGGCCAGATACGCAGTATTTT. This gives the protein CASSTTRLLAGGPDTQYF.

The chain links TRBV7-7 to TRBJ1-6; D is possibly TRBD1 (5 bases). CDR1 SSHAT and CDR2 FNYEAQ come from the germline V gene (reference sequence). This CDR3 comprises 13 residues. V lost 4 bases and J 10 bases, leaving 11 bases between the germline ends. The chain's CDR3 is CASSSDRGSPLHF. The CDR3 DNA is TGTGCCAGCAGCTCAGACAGAGGATCACCCCTCCACTTT.

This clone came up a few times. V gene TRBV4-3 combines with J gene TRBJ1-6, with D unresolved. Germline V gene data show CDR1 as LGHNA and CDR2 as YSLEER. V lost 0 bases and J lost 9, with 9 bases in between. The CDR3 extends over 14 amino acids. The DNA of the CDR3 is TGCGCCAGCAGCCAAGATGACTCCCGTTCACCCCTCCACTTT. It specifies CASSQDDSRSPLHF.

CDR3 DNA: TGTGCCAGCAGTGGACAGGGGCGGGATTTTATGTACAATGAGCAGTTCTTC. Protein: CASSGQGRDFMYNEQFF. V and J are TRBV28 and TRBJ2-1; 9 bases match TRBD1. The germline V gene encodes CDR1 MDHEN and CDR2 SYDVKM. CDR3 length: 17 residues. With 5 bases clipped from V and 4 bases from J, the junction kept 12 bases outside the gene matches.

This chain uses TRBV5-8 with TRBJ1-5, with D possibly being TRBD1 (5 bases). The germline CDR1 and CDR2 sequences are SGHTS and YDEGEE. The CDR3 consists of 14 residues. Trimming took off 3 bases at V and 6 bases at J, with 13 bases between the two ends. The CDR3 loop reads CASSSGGMAQPQHF. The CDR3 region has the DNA TGTGCCAGCAGCTCGGGGGGTATGGCTCAGCCCCAGCATTTT.

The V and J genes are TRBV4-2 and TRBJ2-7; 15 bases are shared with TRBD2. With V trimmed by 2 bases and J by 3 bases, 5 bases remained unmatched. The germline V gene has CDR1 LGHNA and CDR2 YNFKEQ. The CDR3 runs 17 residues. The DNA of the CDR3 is TGTGCCAGCAGCCAAAGGACTAGCGGGGGGGTTATCTACGAGCAGTACTTC. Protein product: CASSQRTSGGVIYEQYF.

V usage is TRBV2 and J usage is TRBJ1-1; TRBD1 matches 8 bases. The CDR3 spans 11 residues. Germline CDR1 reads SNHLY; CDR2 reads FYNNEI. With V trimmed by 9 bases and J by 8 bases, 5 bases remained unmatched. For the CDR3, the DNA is TGTGCCAGACGGACAGGGACAGAAGCTTTCTTT. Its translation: CARRTGTEAFF.

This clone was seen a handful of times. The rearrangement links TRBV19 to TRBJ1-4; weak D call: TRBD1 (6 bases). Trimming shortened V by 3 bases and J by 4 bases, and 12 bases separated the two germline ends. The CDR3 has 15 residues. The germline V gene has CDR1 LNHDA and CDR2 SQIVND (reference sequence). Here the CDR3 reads CASSIGGQLNEKLFF. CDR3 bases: TGTGCCAGTAGTATTGGAGGACAGCTTAATGAAAAACTGTTTTTT.

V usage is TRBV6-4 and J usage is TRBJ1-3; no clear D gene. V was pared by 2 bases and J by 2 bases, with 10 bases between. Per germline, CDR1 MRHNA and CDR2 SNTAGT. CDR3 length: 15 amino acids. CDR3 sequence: CASSDREGPGNTIYF. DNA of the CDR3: TGTGCCAGCAGTGACAGAGAGGGCCCTGGAAACACCATATATTTT.

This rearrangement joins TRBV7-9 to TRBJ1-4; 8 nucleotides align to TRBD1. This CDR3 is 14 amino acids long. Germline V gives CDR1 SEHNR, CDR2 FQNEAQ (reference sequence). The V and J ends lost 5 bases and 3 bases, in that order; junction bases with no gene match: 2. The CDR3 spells CASSNRGANEKLFF. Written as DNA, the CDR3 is TGTGCCAGCAGCAACAGGGGGGCTAATGAAAAACTGTTTTTT.

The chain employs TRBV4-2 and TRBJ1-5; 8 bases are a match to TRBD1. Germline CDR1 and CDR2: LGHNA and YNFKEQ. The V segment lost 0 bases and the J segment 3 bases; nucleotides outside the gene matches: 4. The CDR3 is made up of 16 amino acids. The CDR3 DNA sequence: TGTGCCAGCAGCCAAGAAGGGGACAGGCTCAATCAGCCCCAGCATTTT. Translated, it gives CASSQEGDRLNQPQHF.

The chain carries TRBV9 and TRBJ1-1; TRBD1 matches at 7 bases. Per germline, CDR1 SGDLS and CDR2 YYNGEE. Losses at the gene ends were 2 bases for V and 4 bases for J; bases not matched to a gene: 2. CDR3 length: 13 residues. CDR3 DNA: TGTGCCAGCAGCGTGACAGGGTCCACTGAAGCTTTCTTT. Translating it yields CASSVTGSTEAFF.

Here the CDR3 reads CASSWDLALSAGELFF. CDR3 coding DNA: TGCGCCAGCAGCTGGGATTTAGCGTTAAGTGCCGGGGAGCTGTTTTTT. The chain combines TRBV5-1 with TRBJ2-2; possible D gene TRBD2, 5 bases. The CDR3 totals 16 residues. CDR1 and CDR2 from the germline V gene are SGHRS and YFSETQ. The ends were cut back, 3 bases at V and 6 bases at J, with 18 bases in the middle.